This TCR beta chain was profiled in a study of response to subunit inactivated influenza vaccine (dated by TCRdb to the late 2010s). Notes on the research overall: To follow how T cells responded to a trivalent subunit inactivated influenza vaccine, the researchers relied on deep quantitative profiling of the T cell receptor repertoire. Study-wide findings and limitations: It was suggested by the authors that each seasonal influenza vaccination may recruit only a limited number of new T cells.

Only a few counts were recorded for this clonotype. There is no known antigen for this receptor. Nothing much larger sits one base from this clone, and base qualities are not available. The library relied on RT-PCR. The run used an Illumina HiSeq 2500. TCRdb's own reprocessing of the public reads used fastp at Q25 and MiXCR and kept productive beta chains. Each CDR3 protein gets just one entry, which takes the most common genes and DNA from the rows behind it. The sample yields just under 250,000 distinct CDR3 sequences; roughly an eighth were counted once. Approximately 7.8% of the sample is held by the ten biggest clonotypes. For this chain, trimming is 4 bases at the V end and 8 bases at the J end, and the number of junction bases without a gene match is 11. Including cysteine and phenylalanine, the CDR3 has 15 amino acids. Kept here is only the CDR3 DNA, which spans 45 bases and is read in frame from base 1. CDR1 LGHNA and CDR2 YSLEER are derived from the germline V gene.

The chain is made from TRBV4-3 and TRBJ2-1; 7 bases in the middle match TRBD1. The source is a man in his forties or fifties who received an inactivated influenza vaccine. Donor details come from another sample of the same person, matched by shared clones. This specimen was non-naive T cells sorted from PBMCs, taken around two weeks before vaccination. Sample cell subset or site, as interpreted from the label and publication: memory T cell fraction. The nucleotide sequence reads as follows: TGCGCCAGCAGCCGCGGACAGGCTAGTCGGGATGAGCAGTTCTTC. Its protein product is CASSRGQASRDEQFF.